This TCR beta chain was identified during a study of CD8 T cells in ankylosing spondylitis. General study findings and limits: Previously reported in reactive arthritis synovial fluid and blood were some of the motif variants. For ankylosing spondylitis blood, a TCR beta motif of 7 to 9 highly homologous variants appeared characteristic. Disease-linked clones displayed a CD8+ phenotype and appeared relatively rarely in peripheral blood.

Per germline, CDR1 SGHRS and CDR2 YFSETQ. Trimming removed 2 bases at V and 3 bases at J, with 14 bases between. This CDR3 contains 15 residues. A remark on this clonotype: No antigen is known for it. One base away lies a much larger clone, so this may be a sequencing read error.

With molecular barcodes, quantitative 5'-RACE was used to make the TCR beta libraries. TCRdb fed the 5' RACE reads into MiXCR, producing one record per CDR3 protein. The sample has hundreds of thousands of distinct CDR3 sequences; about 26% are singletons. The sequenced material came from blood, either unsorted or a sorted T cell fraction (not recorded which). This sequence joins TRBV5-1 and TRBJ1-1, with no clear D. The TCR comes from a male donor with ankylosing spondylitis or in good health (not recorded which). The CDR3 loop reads CASSLEPGPDTEAFF. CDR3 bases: TGCGCCAGCAGCTTAGAACCCGGTCCTGACACTGAAGCTTTCTTT.